The 20 T cell receptor beta chains in this list originate from one sample, sequenced in a study of immune evolution from preneoplasia to lung adenocarcinoma. Sequenced by immunoSEQ multiplex PCR; TCRdb stores in-frame clones only, minus some. The table lists just over 6,000 clones, approximately 80% of them singletons. The sample was FFPE adjacent normal lung tissue. The receptors derive from a donor older than 65 with lung adenocarcinoma.

This sequence joins TRBV7-2 and TRBJ2-5, with a tentative D call TRBD1 (5 bases). Germline V gene data show CDR1 as SGHTA and CDR2 as FQGNSA. The CDR3 spans 14 residues. The germline V and J ends were trimmed by 3 bases and 1 base, with 9 bases remaining between them. CDR3 coding DNA: TGTGCCAGCAGCTTTCAGGGTGCCCAAGAGACCCAGTACTTC. Translation: CASSFQGAQETQYF.

This chain links TRBV5-6 with TRBJ2-2; possibly TRBD2 for D (6 bases). Germline assignment: CDR1 SGHDT and CDR2 YYEEEE. The CDR3 sequence is 16 residues long. Trimming took off 0 bases at V and 1 base at J, with 10 bases between the two ends. The CDR3 sequence: CASSLGLSGNTGELFF. The CDR3, as DNA: TGTGCCAGCAGCTTGGGCCTTAGCGGGAACACCGGGGAGCTGTTTTTT.

This clone is labeled as medium-sized (0.01 to 0.1%). The V gene is TRBV14, the J gene TRBJ1-3; TRBD1 agrees at 12 bases. This CDR3 has 17 amino acids. Germline CDR1 SGHDN, CDR2 FVKESK. V lost 4 bases, J lost 0 bases, and 4 bases stayed unmatched. In nucleotides, the CDR3 is TGTGCCAGCAGCCCGGGACAGGGGGCCTTCTCTGGAAACACCATATATTTT. Translated, it gives CASSPGQGAFSGNTIYF.

The chain carries TRBV30 and TRBJ1-4, with TRBD1 as a possible D gene (5 bases). Germline V gene sequence: CDR1 GTSNPN, CDR2 SVGIG (reference sequence). The CDR3 is 15 amino acids. V was shortened by 1 base and J by 0 bases, with 9 bases between the two germline ends. This CDR3 reads CAWSGGATTNEKLFF. CDR3 DNA: TGTGCCTGGAGTGGAGGGGCTACAACTAATGAAAAACTGTTTTTT.

This clone was detected only once. The rearrangement joins TRBV19 to TRBJ1-5; D unclear. Trimming pared 6 bases from V and 1 base from J, leaving 4 bases between. This CDR3 spans 12 amino acids. The germline V gene has CDR1 LNHDA and CDR2 SQIVND (reference sequence). CDR3 bases: TGTGCCAGTAGGGGAAGCAATCAGCCCCAGCATTTT. This gives the protein CASRGSNQPQHF.

The chain combines TRBV28 with TRBJ2-3; possible D gene TRBD2, 7 bases. The germline V gene has CDR1 MDHEN and CDR2 SYDVKM. The V end lost 5 bases, the J end lost 5 bases, and 17 bases lay between the germline ends. This CDR3 is built from 15 residues. CDR3 bases: TGTGCCAGCAGTCACAAAGGGGGGGGCAGAGATACGCAGTATTTT. Protein: CASSHKGGGRDTQYF.

The V and J genes are TRBV4-2 and TRBJ1-1; maybe TRBD1 (6 bases). Deletions cut 4 bases from V and 5 bases from J, with 11 bases between. The V gene's germline CDR1 is LGHNA and CDR2 YNFKEQ. The length of the CDR3 is 13 residues. In DNA, the CDR3 is TGTGCCAGCAGCCGGCCGCAGGGGACTGAAGCTTTCTTT. Translating it yields CASSRPQGTEAFF.

The J gene is TRBJ1-1, the V gene TRBV30; unclear D gene. V was shortened by 2 bases and J by 3 bases, with 10 bases between the two germline ends. CDR1 and CDR2 (germline): GTSNPN, SVGIG (reference sequence). The CDR3 runs to 13 residues. CDR3 nucleotides: TGTGCCTGGAGTAATGGCCTGGACACTGAAGCTTTCTTT. Protein sequence: CAWSNGLDTEAFF.

The CDR3 DNA reads as TGTGCCAGCAGCTTAGATTGGCAGGAGCCGAACACTGAAGCTTTCTTT. Translated, it gives CASSLDWQEPNTEAFF. This sequence joins TRBV11-3 and TRBJ1-1, with D unclear. Looked up from germline, CDR1 is SGHNT and CDR2 is YENEEA. The CDR3 is made up of 16 amino acids. Trimming removed 0 bases from V and 1 base from J, with 12 bases in between.

CDR3: CAWSGTAYGYTF. CDR3 DNA sequence: TGTGCCTGGAGTGGGACGGCCTATGGCTACACCTTC. The chain links TRBV30 to TRBJ1-2; no reliable D call. The length of the CDR3 is 12 residues. V lost 1 base, J lost 4 bases, and 7 bases lay in between. Germline CDR1 is GTSNPN and CDR2 is SVGIG (reference sequence).

V and J are TRBV4-2 and TRBJ2-1; 8 bases align to TRBD2. The V gene's germline CDR1 is LGHNA and CDR2 YNFKEQ. The J segment lost 8 bases and the V segment lost 0 bases, leaving 6 bases of the junction unmatched. The CDR3 has 15 amino acids. The CDR3 coding sequence is TGTGCCAGCAGCCAAGAAGAGCGGGAGAATCATGAGCAGTTCTTC. This translates into CASSQEERENHEQFF.

In DNA, the CDR3 is TGTGCCAGCAGCTTGGGGCTCCACAATGAGCAGTTCTTC. It yields the protein CASSLGLHNEQFF. The chain employs TRBV5-6 and TRBJ2-1, with D uncertain. This CDR3 region has 13 residues. The V gene's germline CDR1 is SGHDT and CDR2 YYEEEE. The V end lost 0 bases, the J end lost 5 bases, and 6 bases lay between the germline ends.

This rearrangement joins TRBV30 to TRBJ1-2; tentatively, D is TRBD1 (5 bases). The germline V gene encodes CDR1 GTSNPN and CDR2 SVGIG (reference sequence). The CDR3 contains 11 residues. The germline V and J ends were trimmed by 5 bases and 7 bases, with 11 bases remaining between them. CDR3 sequence reads: CAWDQGFGYTF. Here the CDR3 DNA reads TGTGCCTGGGATCAGGGCTTTGGCTACACCTTC. Together with reference TRBV30 and TRBJ1-2, the CDR3 gives the full variable domain: SQTIHQWPATLVQPVGSPLSLECTVEGTSNPNLYWYRQAAGRGLQLLFYSVGIGQISSEVPQNLSASRPQDRQFILSSKKLLLSDSGFYLCAWDQGFGYTFGSGTRLTVV.

This clone was picked up a small number of times. V is TRBV9 and J is TRBJ2-2; D is uncertain. The CDR3 contains 16 residues. Trimming stripped 0 bases from V and 0 bases from J, with 9 bases between. CDR1 and CDR2 from the germline V gene are SGDLS and YYNGEE. This chain's CDR3 is CASSVGFLANTGELFF. The CDR3 DNA reads as TGTGCCAGCAGCGTAGGATTTTTGGCGAACACCGGGGAGCTGTTTTTT.

The chain is built from TRBV5-1 and TRBJ2-4, with TRBD2 matching 11 bases. The CDR3 is made up of 14 amino acids. Trimming removed 4 bases from V and 5 bases from J; junction bases left unmatched: 2. Per the germline V gene, CDR1 is SGHRS and CDR2 is YFSETQ. The CDR3 DNA follows: TGCGCCAGCAGCGGGGGACTAGCGGAAAACATTCAGTACTTC. Translation gives CASSGGLAENIQYF.

V is TRBV4-1 and J is TRBJ2-1; D not resolved. Trimming pared 4 bases from V and 2 bases from J, leaving 6 bases between. CDR3 length: 13 amino acids. Germline CDR1 and CDR2: MGHRA and YSYEKL. This CDR3 is CASSPQTYNEQFF. The CDR3 bases are TGCGCCAGCAGCCCTCAAACCTACAATGAGCAGTTCTTC.

The chain links TRBV18 to TRBJ2-1; D not resolved. The germline V gene has CDR1 KGHSH and CDR2 LQKENI. This CDR3 is 12 amino acids long. Trimming removed 5 bases at V and 8 bases at J, with 10 bases between. The CDR3 loop reads CASSSYMDEQFF. The CDR3, as DNA: TGTGCCAGCTCATCGTATATGGATGAGCAGTTCTTC.

This chain uses TRBV4-3 with TRBJ2-1; TRBD2 is a possible D gene (5 bases). V was shortened by 4 bases and J by 3 bases, with 10 bases between the two germline ends. The CDR3 extends over 14 amino acids. The V gene's germline CDR1 is LGHNA and CDR2 YSLEER. CDR3 loop: CASSLRTGYNEQFF. In DNA, the CDR3 is TGCGCCAGCAGCCTTAGGACTGGCTACAATGAGCAGTTCTTC.

The rearrangement links TRBV11-2 to TRBJ1-1; D is possibly TRBD1 (5 bases). The V end lost 4 bases, the J end lost 3 bases, and 15 bases lay between the germline ends. The CDR3 runs 15 residues. Germline lookup yields CDR1 SGHAT and CDR2 FQNNGV. CDR3 protein: CASSSPWAGYTEAFF. CDR3 nucleotide sequence: TGTGCCAGCAGCTCTCCTTGGGCAGGGTACACTGAAGCTTTCTTT.

The rearrangement uses TRBV7-9 and TRBJ1-5; 7 bases agree with TRBD1. This CDR3 is 15 amino acids long. CDR1 SEHNR and CDR2 FQNEAQ come from the germline V gene (reference sequence). Trimming took 4 bases from V and 4 from J; bases not matched to a gene: 7. Here the CDR3 DNA reads TGTGCCAGCAGCTCCCCCGGGACAGCAAATCAGCCCCAGCATTTT. Translating it yields CASSSPGTANQPQHF.